These 8 T cell receptor beta chains came from one sample sequenced in a study of regulatory T cells in long-lasting Graves disease. Documented time point: newly diagnosed GD, antithyroid drugs for less than 3 months. PBMCs were the source of the RNA used for TCR sequencing. Library construction for TCR beta used iRepertoire HTBI primers and Arm-PCR of CDR3 regions. TCRdb re-called the multiplex PCR reads through MiXCR, storing one row per CDR3 protein. The sample consists of about 400,000 distinct CDR3 sequences, approximately 16% of them appearing once. Separately, the same data were catalogued under a study of T cells in Graves' hyperthyroidism and ophthalmopathy.

The source material was peripheral blood mononuclear cells (PBMCs), sampled at new diagnosis, from a patient treated with antithyroid drugs. These receptors originate from a woman between 40 and 50 years old with Graves disease.

Ten or more counts support this clonotype. The chain joins TRBV4-1 to TRBJ2-5; the D is unclear. With 1 base removed from V and 5 bases from J, the gap between germline ends came to 8 bases. Germline lookup yields CDR1 MGHRA and CDR2 YSYEKL. The CDR3 contains 13 residues. The CDR3 sequence is CASSQVFGETQYF. The CDR3 DNA follows: TGCGCCAGCAGCCAAGTTTTTGGGGAGACCCAGTACTTC.

This clonotype was seen many times. The chain links TRBV12-3 or TRBV12-4 to TRBJ2-2; D not certain. This CDR3 spans 16 amino acids. Trimming cost V 2 bases and J 5 bases, with 15 bases left between them. The CDR3 spells CASSLQVVMGTGELFF. DNA for the CDR3: TGTGCCAGCAGTTTACAGGTCGTGATGGGGACCGGGGAGCTGTTTTTT.

The chain has TRBV10-2 and TRBJ2-1, with 8 nucleotides matching TRBD2. CDR1 WSHSY and CDR2 SAAADI come from the germline V gene. V lost 7 bases, J lost 7 bases, and 12 bases stayed unmatched. The CDR3 is 15 residues long. In DNA form, the CDR3 reads TGCGCCAGCACCGAAAGCGGGAGATTGGGGAATGAGCAGTTCTTC. As protein: CASTESGRLGNEQFF.

This clonotype has ten or more counts. This chain's CDR3 is CASSPEGHLNTEAFF. CDR3 DNA sequence: TGTGCCAGCAGTCCAGAGGGACACCTGAACACTGAAGCTTTCTTT. The V gene is TRBV12-3 or TRBV12-4, the J gene TRBJ1-1; tentative D call: TRBD1 (6 bases). The CDR3 sequence is 15 residues long. Trimming took 5 bases from V and 0 from J, leaving 13 bases between them.

In its sample, this clonotype was seen many times. The chain combines TRBV14 with TRBJ1-5, with D hard to call. Between the trimmed V and J ends, which lost 3 bases and 6 bases, there was a span of 6 bases. CDR3 length: 12 amino acids. Germline loops: CDR1 SGHDN, CDR2 FVKESK. The CDR3 here is CASSHRGQPQHF. The CDR3 DNA reads TGTGCCAGCAGCCATCGGGGTCAGCCCCAGCATTTT.

This clonotype was counted at least ten times. The genes are TRBV2 and TRBJ1-6, with D hard to call. The CDR3 loop spans 14 amino acids. The V gene lost 1 base and the J gene lost 10 bases, with 11 bases spanning the gap. CDR1 and CDR2 (germline): SNHLY, FYNNEI. The CDR3 spells CASSEEGWESPLHF. In DNA form, the CDR3 reads TGTGCCAGCAGTGAAGAGGGTTGGGAATCACCCCTCCACTTT.

The genes are TRBV19 and TRBJ1-6; no definite D call. CDR1 LNHDA and CDR2 SQIVND come from the germline V gene (reference sequence). The CDR3 loop spans 17 amino acids. Trimming stripped 0 bases from V and 0 bases from J, with 9 bases between. The CDR3 is CASSIEGPSSYNSPLHF. CDR3 coding DNA: TGTGCCAGTAGTATAGAAGGCCCGAGCTCCTATAATTCACCCCTCCACTTT.

This clonotype was seen a handful of times. The gene calls are TRBV20-1 and TRBJ2-7, with TRBD2 matching 10 bases. Germline V gives CDR1 DFQATT, CDR2 SNEGSKA (reference sequence). This CDR3 spans 17 amino acids. Trimming took 5 bases from V and 0 from J; bases not matched to a gene: 13. As DNA, the CDR3 is TGCAGTGCTGCACCGGGACTAGCGACCAGAGGCTCCTACGAGCAGTACTTC. Translation gives CSAAPGLATRGSYEQYF.